A selection of T cell receptor beta chains follows, all from one sample in a study of response to subunit inactivated influenza vaccine. TCRdb reprocessed the RT-PCR reads via MiXCR and lists one record per CDR3 protein. This sample carries more than 450,000 distinct CDR3 sequences, roughly 10% of them seen once, and the ten largest clones take 9.5% to 13%. Here the sequenced sample was PBMCs from blood, taken on the day of vaccination. These receptor sequences come from a man in his fifties who received an inactivated influenza vaccine. Each CDR3 is given with its conserved first and last residue. The D gene is left open where the match is weak. Not every row has a clone size; where given, it reads once, few, many or a size class.

V,size,D,J,CDR3,DNA
TRBV12-3/TRBV12-4,-,TRBD2,TRBJ2-7,CASSLEITGLADF,TGTGCCAGCAGCTTAGAAATAACGGGACTAGCGGACTTC
TRBV20-1,many,TRBD1,TRBJ1-5,CSARSGGYQPQHF,TGCAGTGCCCGATCAGGGGGCTATCAGCCCCAGCATTTT
TRBV28,many,-,TRBJ2-7,CASSETYEQYF,TGTGCCAGCAGTGAAACCTACGAGCAGTACTTC
TRBV6-5,few,-,TRBJ2-7,CASSYSGGRNEQYF,TGTGCCAGCAGTTACTCAGGGGGAAGGAACGAGCAGTACTTC
TRBV5-1,few,TRBD1,TRBJ1-1,CATKKDGQGNTEAFF,TGCGCCACCAAAAAAGACGGACAGGGGAACACTGAAGCTTTCTTT
TRBV20-1,few,TRBD1,TRBJ1-3,CSAETGSRGNTIYF,TGCAGTGCCGAGACAGGGTCTAGAGGAAACACCATATATTTT
TRBV6-2/TRBV6-3,few,-,TRBJ1-2,CASSYGAAGYTF,TGTGCCAGCAGTTACGGAGCCGCCGGCTACACCTTC
TRBV6-5,-,TRBD2,TRBJ2-3,CASSFSRSGSDTDTQYF,TGTGCCAGCAGTTTTTCACGTAGCGGGAGCGACACAGATACGCAGTATTTT
TRBV20-1,-,TRBD2,TRBJ2-5,CSARVGSGSLGDQYF,TGCAGTGCTAGAGTGGGTAGCGGGAGTTTAGGTGACCAGTACTTC
TRBV7-7,few,TRBD2,TRBJ2-5,CASSLAETSGGGRETQYF,TGTGCCAGCAGCTTAGCCGAGACTAGCGGGGGTGGACGGGAGACCCAGTACTTC
TRBV20-1,-,TRBD1,TRBJ2-6,CCARDPGGYSGANVLTF,TGCTGTGCTAGAGATCCAGGGGGCTACTCTGGGGCCAACGTCCTGACTTTC
TRBV20-1,few,-,TRBJ2-3,CSAGLAHTQYF,TGCAGTGCCGGACTTGCCCATACGCAGTATTTT
TRBV28,-,TRBD1,TRBJ2-3,CASSSSSGQGVTDTQYF,TGTGCCAGCAGTTCCTCCTCGGGACAGGGGGTCACAGATACGCAGTATTTT
TRBV29-1,-,-,TRBJ2-1,CSVAKTRTNSEQFF,TGCAGCGTTGCCAAAACTAGGACTAACAGCGAGCAGTTCTTC
TRBV6-5,-,-,TRBJ2-7,CASRSQVYEQYF,TGTGCCAGCAGATCCCAGGTTTACGAGCAGTACTTC
TRBV4-3,-,-,TRBJ1-5,CASSQDLRGNQPQHF,TGCGCCAGCAGCCAAGATCTAAGGGGCAATCAGCCCCAGCATTTT
TRBV12-3/TRBV12-4,few,-,TRBJ2-2,CASSFAQRNTGELFF,TGTGCCAGCAGTTTTGCACAGCGGAACACCGGGGAGCTGTTTTTT
TRBV6-2/TRBV6-3,many,-,TRBJ2-4,CASSGHGVDIQYF,TGTGCCAGCAGCGGACATGGCGTGGACATTCAGTACTTC
TRBV7-8,-,TRBD2,TRBJ2-2,CASSSTRLADHTGELFF,TGTGCCAGCAGCTCGACCCGACTAGCGGATCACACCGGGGAGCTGTTTTTT
TRBV9,few,TRBD1,TRBJ2-2,CASSVEARQGSTGELFF,TGTGCCAGCAGCGTAGAGGCGAGACAGGGGAGCACCGGGGAGCTGTTTTTT
TRBV4-3,few,-,TRBJ2-1,CASSSKGWDEQFF,TGCGCCAGCAGCTCAAAAGGGTGGGATGAGCAGTTCTTC
TRBV11-2,-,-,TRBJ1-2,CASSSGGWGYTF,TGTGCCAGCAGCTCCGGGGGGTGGGGCTACACCTTC
TRBV20-1,-,TRBD2,TRBJ2-7,CSAPLAGGAYEQYF,TGCAGTGCCCCTCTAGCGGGAGGGGCCTACGAGCAGTACTTC
TRBV6-2/TRBV6-3,-,TRBD2,TRBJ2-5,CASNQLVASGDKETQYF,TGTGCCAGCAACCAACTCGTGGCTAGCGGGGATAAAGAGACCCAGTACTTC
TRBV4-3,few,TRBD2,TRBJ2-2,CASSRERGAYTGELFF,TGCGCCAGCAGCCGAGAGCGGGGGGCGTACACCGGGGAGCTGTTTTTT
TRBV4-3,few,-,TRBJ2-1,CASSQGPSSNEQFF,TGCGCCAGCAGCCAAGGTCCCTCTAGTAATGAGCAGTTCTTC
TRBV7-2,many,TRBD2,TRBJ2-7,CASSPLAGEWYEQYF,TGTGCCAGCAGCCCACTAGCGGGAGAATGGTACGAGCAGTACTTC
TRBV20-1,many,-,TRBJ2-7,CSARDQGPPSYEQYF,TGCAGTGCTAGAGATCAGGGTCCCCCCTCCTACGAGCAGTACTTC
TRBV6-6,few,-,TRBJ2-7,CASSYLTDYEQYF,TGTGCCAGCAGTTATCTGACAGACTACGAGCAGTACTTC
TRBV29-1,few,TRBD1,TRBJ2-3,CSGIGQGTDTQYF,TGCAGCGGTATTGGACAGGGGACAGATACGCAGTATTTT
TRBV27,-,TRBD2,TRBJ2-1,CASSFRRELFF,TGTGCCAGCAGTTTTCGGCGGGAGCTATTCTTC
TRBV7-9,-,TRBD1,TRBJ2-7,CASSRPGGRGREQYF,TGTGCCAGCAGCCGCCCTGGGGGCAGGGGGCGAGAGCAGTACTTC
TRBV28,-,-,TRBJ1-3,CASIPGGSGNTIYF,TGTGCCAGCATTCCTGGGGGGTCTGGAAACACCATATATTTT
TRBV10-3,-,-,TRBJ2-3,CAISDATDTQYF,TGTGCCATCAGTGATGCGACAGATACGCAGTATTTT
TRBV20-1,few,TRBD2,TRBJ2-1,CSANRGGSYNEQFF,TGCAGTGCTAATCGGGGGGGGTCCTACAATGAGCAGTTCTTC
TRBV9,-,TRBD1,TRBJ1-4,CASSVDARSGGVEKLFF,TGTGCCAGCAGCGTAGACGCACGGTCAGGGGGCGTTGAAAAACTGTTTTTT
TRBV12-3/TRBV12-4,few,-,TRBJ2-6,CAIREGSGANVLTF,TGTGCCATCCGAGAGGGCTCTGGGGCCAACGTCCTGACTTTC